The table lists the clone carrying this T cell receptor beta chain with many counts. The data stem from a study of blood T cells in healthy people across ages. Next came a second PCR, run for about 7 to 12 cycles, which used a sample-barcoded 5' primer along with a J-beta primer mix. TCRdb processed the 5' RACE reads anew with MiXCR; each CDR3 protein has one entry. The sample has 630,000 or so distinct CDR3 sequences; around 32% are singletons. The TCR originated in a woman older than 75 in good health. The sequencing sample was made of blood.

The CDR3 loop is CSVRTGGDQPQHF. For the CDR3, the DNA is TGCAGCGTTCGGACAGGGGGAGATCAGCCCCAGCATTTT. The chain carries TRBV29-1 and TRBJ1-5, with 10 bases matching TRBD1. In germline, CDR1 is SQVTM, CDR2 ANQGSEA. Trimming at V came to 5 bases and at J to 5 bases, leaving 3 bases not matched to a gene. The CDR3 runs 13 residues.